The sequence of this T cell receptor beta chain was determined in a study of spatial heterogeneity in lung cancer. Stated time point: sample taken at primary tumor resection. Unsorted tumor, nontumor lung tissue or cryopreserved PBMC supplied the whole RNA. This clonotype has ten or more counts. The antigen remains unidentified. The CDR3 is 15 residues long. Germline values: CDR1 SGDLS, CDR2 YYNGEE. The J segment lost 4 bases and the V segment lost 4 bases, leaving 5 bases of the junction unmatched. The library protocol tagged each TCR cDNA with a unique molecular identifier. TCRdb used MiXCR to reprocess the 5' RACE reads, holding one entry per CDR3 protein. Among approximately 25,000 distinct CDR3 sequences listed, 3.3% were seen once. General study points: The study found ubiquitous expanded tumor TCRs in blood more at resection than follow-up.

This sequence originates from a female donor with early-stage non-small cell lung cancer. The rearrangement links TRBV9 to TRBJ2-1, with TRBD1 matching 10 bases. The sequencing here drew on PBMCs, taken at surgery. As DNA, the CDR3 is TGTGCCAGCAGCAGCGACAGGGGGCTTTACAATGAGCAGTTCTTC. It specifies CASSSDRGLYNEQFF.